Given below is one TCR beta chain in context. The antigen remains undetermined. Germline CDR1 SGHRS, CDR2 YFSETQ. This CDR3 contains 13 residues. Deletions cut 4 bases from V and 0 bases from J, with 7 bases between. Deep was the level used in running the assay. In the authors' methods: Quality scores were absent from the junction-only immunoSEQ sequences, so filtering differed. Sequencing used immunoSEQ multiplex PCR; TCRdb keeps in-frame clones, though not all of them. Clonal size and the V and J genes are those of that table, whereas D and trimming came from the DNA. The table has 1.5 million to 2.5 million clones, 85% to 95% seen once. This sample was taken from a study of shared clonotypes between healthy human individuals. Study results and limitations: Tissues were not sampled, only blood, and their repertoires likely differ.

Positive CCR7 selection of CD45RO-negative cells yielded the naive CD8 cells, and terminally differentiated effector memory CD45RA+ cells were excluded. Healthy and HIV-negative, the adult donors had no recent acute infections or vaccinations. This rearrangement joins TRBV5-1 to TRBJ2-5; perhaps TRBD1 as D (6 bases). Sequenced input: naive CD8+ T cells sorted from blood. The TCR sequence derives from a man aged 18 to 30 in good health. The chain's CDR3 is CASSGDNQETQYF. The CDR3 DNA reads TGCGCCAGCAGCGGGGACAACCAAGAGACCCAGTACTTC.